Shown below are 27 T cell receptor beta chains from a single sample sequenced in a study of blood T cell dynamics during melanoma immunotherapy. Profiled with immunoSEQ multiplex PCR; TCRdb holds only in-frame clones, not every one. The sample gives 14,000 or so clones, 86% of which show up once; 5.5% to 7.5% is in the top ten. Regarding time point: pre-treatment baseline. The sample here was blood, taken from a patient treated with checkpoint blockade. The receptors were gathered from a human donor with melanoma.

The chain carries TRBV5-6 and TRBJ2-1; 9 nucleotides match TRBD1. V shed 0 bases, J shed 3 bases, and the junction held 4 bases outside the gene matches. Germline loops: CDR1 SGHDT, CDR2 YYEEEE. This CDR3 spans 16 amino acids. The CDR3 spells CASSLAWTGDYNEQFF. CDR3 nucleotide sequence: TGTGCCAGCAGCTTGGCTTGGACAGGGGACTACAATGAGCAGTTCTTC.

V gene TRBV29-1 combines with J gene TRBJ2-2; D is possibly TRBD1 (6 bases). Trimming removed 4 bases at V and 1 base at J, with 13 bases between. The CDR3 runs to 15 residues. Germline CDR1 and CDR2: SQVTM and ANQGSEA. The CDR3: CSVVLGHLNTGELFF. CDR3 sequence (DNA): TGCAGCGTTGTTCTGGGACACCTGAACACCGGGGAGCTGTTTTTT.

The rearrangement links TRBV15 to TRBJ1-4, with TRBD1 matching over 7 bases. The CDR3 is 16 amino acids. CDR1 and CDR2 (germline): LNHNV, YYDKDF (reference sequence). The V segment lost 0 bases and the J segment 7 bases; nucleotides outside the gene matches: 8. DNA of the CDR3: TGTGCCACCAGCAGAGATCAGGGGGTGGGTAGTGAAAAACTGTTTTTT. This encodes CATSRDQGVGSEKLFF.

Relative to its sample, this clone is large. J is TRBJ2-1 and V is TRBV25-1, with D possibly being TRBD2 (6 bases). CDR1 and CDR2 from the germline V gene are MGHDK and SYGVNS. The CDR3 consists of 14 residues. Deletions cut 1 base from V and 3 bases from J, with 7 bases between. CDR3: CASSESGDYNEQFF. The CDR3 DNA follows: TGTGCCAGCAGTGAATCGGGGGACTACAATGAGCAGTTCTTC.

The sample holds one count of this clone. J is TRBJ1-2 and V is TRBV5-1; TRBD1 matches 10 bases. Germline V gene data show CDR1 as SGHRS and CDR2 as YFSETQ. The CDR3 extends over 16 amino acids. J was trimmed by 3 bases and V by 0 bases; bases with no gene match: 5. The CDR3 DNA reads TGCGCCAGCAGCTTGGCCGGGACAGGGGTTGACTATGGCTACACCTTC. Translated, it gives CASSLAGTGVDYGYTF.

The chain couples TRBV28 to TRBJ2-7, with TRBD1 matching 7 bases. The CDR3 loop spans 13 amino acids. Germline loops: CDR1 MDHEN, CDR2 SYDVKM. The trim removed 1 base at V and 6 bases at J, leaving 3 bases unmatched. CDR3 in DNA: TGTGCCAGCAGTTTATCGACAGGGCTCGAGCAGTACTTC. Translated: CASSLSTGLEQYF.

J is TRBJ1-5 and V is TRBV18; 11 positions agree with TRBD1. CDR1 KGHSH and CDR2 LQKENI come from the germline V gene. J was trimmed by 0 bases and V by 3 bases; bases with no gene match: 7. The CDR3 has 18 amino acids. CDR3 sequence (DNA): TGTGCCAGCTCACCCGGGACAGGGGGTTTTTATAGCAATCAGCCCCAGCATTTT. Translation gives CASSPGTGGFYSNQPQHF.

CDR3 in amino acids: CASTAQGAGEGVDTQYF. The CDR3 nucleotides read TGTGCCAGTACCGCCCAGGGGGCGGGGGAAGGGGTAGATACGCAGTATTTT. This rearrangement joins TRBV19 to TRBJ2-3; D is perhaps TRBD1 (8 bases). The germline CDR1 and CDR2 sequences are LNHDA and SQIVND (reference sequence). CDR3 length: 17 amino acids. V shed 7 bases and J shed 5 bases, with 25 bases lying between them.

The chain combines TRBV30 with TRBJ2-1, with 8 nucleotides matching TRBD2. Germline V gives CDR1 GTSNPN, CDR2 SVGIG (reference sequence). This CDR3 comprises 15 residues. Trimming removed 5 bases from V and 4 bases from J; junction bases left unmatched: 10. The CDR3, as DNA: TGTGCCTGGGGGCGGGGGGTCCCCTCTTACAATGAGCAGTTCTTC. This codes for CAWGRGVPSYNEQFF. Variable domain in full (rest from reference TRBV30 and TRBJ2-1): SQTIHQWPATLVQPVGSPLSLECTVEGTSNPNLYWYRQAAGRGLQLLFYSVGIGQISSEVPQNLSASRPQDRQFILSSKKLLLSDSGFYLCAWGRGVPSYNEQFFGPGTRLTVL.

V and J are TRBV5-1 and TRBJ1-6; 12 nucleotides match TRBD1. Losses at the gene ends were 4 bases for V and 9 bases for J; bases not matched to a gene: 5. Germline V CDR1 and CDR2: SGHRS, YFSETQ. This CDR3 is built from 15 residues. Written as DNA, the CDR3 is TGCGCCAGCAGCCCAAAGGGACAGGGGGCTTCACCCCTCCACTTT. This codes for CASSPKGQGASPLHF.

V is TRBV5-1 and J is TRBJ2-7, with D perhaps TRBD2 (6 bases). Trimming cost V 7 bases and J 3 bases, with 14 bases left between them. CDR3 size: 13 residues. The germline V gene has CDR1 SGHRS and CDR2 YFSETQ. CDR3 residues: CASSRPGGYEQYF. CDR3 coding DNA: TGCGCCAGCTCCCGGCCCGGGGGCTACGAGCAGTACTTC.

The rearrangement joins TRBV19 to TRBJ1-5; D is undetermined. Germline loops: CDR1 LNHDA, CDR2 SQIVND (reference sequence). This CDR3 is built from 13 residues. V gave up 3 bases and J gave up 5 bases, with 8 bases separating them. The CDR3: CASSIDPYQPQHF. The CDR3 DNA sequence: TGTGCCAGTAGTATTGACCCCTATCAGCCCCAGCATTTT.

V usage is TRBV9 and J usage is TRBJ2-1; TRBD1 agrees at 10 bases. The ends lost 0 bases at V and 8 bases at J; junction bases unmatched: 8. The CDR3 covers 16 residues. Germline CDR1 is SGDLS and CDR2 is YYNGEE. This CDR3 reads CASSVGRTGGLDEQFF. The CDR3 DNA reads TGTGCCAGCAGCGTAGGGAGGACAGGGGGTCTCGATGAGCAGTTCTTC. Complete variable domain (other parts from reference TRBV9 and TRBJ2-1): DSGVTQTPKHLITATGQRVTLRCSPRSGDLSVYWYQQSLDQGLQFLIQYYNGEERAKGNILERFSAQQFPDLHSELNLSSLELGDSALYFCASSVGRTGGLDEQFFGPGTRLTVL.

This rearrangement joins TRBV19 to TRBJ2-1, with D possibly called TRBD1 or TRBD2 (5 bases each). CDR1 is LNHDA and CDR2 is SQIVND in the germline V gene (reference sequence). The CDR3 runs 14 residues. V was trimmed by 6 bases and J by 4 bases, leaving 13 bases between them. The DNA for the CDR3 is TGTGCCAGTAGGAGGGGTGACACATACAATGAGCAGTTCTTC. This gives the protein CASRRGDTYNEQFF.

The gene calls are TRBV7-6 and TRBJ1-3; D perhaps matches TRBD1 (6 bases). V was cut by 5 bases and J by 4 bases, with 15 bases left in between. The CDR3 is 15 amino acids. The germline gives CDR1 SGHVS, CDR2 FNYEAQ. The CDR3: CASSNEQGFGNTIYF. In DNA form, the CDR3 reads TGTGCCAGCAGCAACGAGCAGGGGTTCGGAAACACCATATATTTT. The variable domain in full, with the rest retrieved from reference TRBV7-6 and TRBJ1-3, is GAGVSQSPRYKVTKRGQDVALRCDPISGHVSLYWYRQALGQGPEFLTYFNYEAQQDKSGLPNDRFSAERPEGSISTLTIQRTEQRDSAMYRCASSNEQGFGNTIYFGEGSWLTVV.

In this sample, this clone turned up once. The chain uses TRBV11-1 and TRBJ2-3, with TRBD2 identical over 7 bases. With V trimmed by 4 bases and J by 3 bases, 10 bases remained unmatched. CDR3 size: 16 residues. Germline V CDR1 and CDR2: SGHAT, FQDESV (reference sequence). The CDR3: CASSSVTTGGTDTQYF. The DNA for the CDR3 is TGTGCCAGCAGCTCAGTGACAACCGGGGGGACAGATACGCAGTATTTT.

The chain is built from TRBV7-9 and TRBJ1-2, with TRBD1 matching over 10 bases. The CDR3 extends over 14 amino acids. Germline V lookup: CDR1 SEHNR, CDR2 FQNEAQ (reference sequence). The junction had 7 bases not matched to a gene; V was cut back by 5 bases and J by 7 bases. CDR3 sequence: CASSPGQGVGGYTF. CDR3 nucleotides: TGTGCCAGCAGCCCCGGACAGGGGGTCGGTGGCTACACCTTC.

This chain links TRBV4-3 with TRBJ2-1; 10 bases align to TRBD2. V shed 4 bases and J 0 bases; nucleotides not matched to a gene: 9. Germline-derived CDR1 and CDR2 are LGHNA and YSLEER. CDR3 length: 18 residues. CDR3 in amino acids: CASSRHSGGSLSYNEQFF. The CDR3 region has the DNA TGCGCCAGCAGCCGACATAGCGGGGGGTCTCTCTCCTACAATGAGCAGTTCTTC.

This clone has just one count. The CDR3 loop reads CARSPPRGFPPSYEQYV. Written as DNA, the CDR3 is TGTGCCAGAAGCCCACCTCGGGGATTCCCCCCAAGTTACGAGCAGTACGTC. V is TRBV7-5 and J is TRBJ2-7; no check of the table's D call, TRBD2, against the DNA was made. TRBV7-5 is labeled a pseudogene. The CDR3 is made up of 17 amino acids.

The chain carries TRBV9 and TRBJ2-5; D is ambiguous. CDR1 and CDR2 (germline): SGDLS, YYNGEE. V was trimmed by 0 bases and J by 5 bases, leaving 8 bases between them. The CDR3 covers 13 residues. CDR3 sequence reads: CASSVEGRETQYF. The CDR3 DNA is TGTGCCAGCAGCGTAGAGGGAAGGGAGACCCAGTACTTC.

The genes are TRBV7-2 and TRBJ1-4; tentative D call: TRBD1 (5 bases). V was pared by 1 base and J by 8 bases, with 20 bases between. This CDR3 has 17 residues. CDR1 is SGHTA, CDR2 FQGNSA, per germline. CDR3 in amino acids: CASSLGSWGLKEEKLFF. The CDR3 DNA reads TGTGCCAGCAGCTTAGGCAGCTGGGGACTTAAAGAGGAAAAACTGTTTTTT. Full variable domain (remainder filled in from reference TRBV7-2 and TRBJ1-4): GAGVSQSPSNKVTEKGKDVELRCDPISGHTALYWYRQSLGQGLEFLIYFQGNSAPDKSGLPSDRFSAERTGGSVSTLTIQRTQQEDSAVYLCASSLGSWGLKEEKLFFGSGTQLSVL.

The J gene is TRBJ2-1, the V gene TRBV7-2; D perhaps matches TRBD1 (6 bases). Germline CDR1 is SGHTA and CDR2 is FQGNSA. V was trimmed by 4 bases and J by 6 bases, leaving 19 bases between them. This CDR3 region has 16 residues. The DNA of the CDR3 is TGTGCCAGCAGCTCCTGGTCCACCTCCAGGGGCAATGAGCAGTTCTTC. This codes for CASSSWSTSRGNEQFF.

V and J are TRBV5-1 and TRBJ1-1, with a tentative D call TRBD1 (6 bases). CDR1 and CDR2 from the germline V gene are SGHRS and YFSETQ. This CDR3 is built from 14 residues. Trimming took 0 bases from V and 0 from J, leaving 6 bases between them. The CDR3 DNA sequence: TGCGCCAGCAGCTTGGACAGGGTGAACACTGAAGCTTTCTTT. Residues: CASSLDRVNTEAFF.

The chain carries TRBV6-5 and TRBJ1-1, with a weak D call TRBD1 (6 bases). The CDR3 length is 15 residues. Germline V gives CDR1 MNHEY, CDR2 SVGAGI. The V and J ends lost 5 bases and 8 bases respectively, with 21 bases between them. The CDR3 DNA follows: TGTGCCAGCAGTAGAAAACCCGGGACAATTTTCGAAGCTTTCTTT. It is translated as CASSRKPGTIFEAFF.

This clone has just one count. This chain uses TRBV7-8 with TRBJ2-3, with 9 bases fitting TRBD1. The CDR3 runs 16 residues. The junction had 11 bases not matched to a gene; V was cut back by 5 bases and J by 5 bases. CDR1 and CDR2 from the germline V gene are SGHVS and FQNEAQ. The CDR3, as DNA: TGTGCCAGCAGCCGAGCGGACAGGGGTCCGGTAGATACGCAGTATTTT. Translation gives CASSRADRGPVDTQYF.

The CDR3 protein is CASSIDRSNEQFF. The CDR3 coding sequence is TGTGCCAGTAGTATAGATCGCAGCAATGAGCAGTTCTTC. V gene TRBV19 combines with J gene TRBJ2-1; D unclear. CDR1 is LNHDA and CDR2 is SQIVND in the germline V gene (reference sequence). V was cut by 0 bases and J by 6 bases, with 6 bases left in between. The CDR3 is made up of 13 amino acids.

This chain's CDR3 is CASSVEGPNYGYTF. The CDR3 nucleotides are TGTGCCAGCAGTGTTGAGGGGCCTAACTATGGCTACACCTTC. The chain combines TRBV2 with TRBJ1-2, with D tentatively TRBD1 (5 bases). Germline V gene sequence: CDR1 SNHLY, CDR2 FYNNEI. The CDR3 runs to 14 residues. V lost 4 bases, J lost 0 bases, and 9 bases lay in between. Full variable domain (missing parts from reference TRBV2 and TRBJ1-2): EPEVTQTPSHQVTQMGQEVILRCVPISNHLYFYWYRQILGQKVEFLVSFYNNEISEKSEIFDDQFSVERPDGSNFTLKIRSTKLEDSAMYFCASSVEGPNYGYTFGSGTRLTVV.